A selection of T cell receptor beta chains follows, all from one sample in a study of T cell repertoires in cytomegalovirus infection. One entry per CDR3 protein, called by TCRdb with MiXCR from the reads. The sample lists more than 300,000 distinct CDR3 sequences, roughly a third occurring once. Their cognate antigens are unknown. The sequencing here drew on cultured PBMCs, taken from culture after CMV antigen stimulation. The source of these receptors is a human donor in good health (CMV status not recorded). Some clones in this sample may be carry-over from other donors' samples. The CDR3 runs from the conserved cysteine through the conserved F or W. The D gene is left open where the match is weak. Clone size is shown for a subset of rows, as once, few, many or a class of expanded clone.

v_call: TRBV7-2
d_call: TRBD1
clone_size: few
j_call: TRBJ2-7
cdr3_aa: CASSFPGQAYYEQYF
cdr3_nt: TGTGCCAGCAGCTTTCCGGGACAGGCTTACTACGAGCAGTACTTC

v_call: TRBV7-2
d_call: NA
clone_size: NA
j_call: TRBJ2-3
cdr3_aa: CPAVTDTQYF
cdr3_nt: TGCCCCGCGGTGACAGATACGCAGTATTTT

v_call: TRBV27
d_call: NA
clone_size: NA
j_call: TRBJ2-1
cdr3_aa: CASRLGQEYNEQFF
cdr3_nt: TGTGCCAGCAGGCTAGGGCAGGAGTACAATGAGCAGTTCTTC

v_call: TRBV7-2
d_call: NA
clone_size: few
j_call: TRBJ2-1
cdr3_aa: CASSRDTLVNEQFF
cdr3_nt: TGTGCCAGCAGCCGGGACACATTGGTCAATGAGCAGTTCTTC

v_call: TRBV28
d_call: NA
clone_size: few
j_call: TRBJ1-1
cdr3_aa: CASSFSGVNTEAFF
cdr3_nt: TGTGCCAGCAGTTTTTCGGGGGTTAACACTGAAGCTTTCTTT

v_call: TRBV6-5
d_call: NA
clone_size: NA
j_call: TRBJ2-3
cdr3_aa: CASGTGDSSTDTQYF
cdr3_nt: TGTGCCAGCGGAACAGGGGACTCGAGCACAGATACGCAGTATTTT

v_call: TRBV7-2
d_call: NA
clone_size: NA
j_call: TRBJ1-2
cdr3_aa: CASSLGFSNYGYTF
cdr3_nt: TGTGCCAGCAGCTTAGGATTTTCTAACTATGGCTACACCTTC

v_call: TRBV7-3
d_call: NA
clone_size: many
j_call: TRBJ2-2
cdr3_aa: CASGGNTGELFF
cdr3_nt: TGTGCCAGCGGGGGTAACACCGGGGAGCTGTTTTTT

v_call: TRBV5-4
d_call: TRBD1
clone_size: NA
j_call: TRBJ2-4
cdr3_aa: CASSLGTVKNIQYF
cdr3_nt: TGTGCCAGCAGCCTCGGGACAGTTAAAAACATTCAGTACTTC

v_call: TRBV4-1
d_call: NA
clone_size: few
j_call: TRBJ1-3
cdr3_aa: CASSQDQGLGNTIYF
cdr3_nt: TGCGCCAGCAGCCAAGATCAGGGATTAGGAAACACCATATATTTT

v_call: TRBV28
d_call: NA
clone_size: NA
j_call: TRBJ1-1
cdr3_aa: CASEWAGEMNTEAFF
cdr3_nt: TGTGCCAGCGAATGGGCAGGGGAGATGAACACTGAAGCTTTCTTT

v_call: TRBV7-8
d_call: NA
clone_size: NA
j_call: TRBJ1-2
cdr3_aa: CASSPREVYGYTF
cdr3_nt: TGTGCCAGCAGCCCTAGAGAAGTCTATGGCTACACCTTC

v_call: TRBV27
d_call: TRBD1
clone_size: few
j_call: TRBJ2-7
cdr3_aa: CASSTFRTGASYEQYF
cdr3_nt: TGTGCCAGCAGTACCTTTCGGACAGGGGCCTCCTACGAGCAGTACTTC

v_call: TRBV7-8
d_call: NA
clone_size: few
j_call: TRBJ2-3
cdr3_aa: CATGVFSSTDTQYF
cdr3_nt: TGTGCCACCGGCGTTTTTTCTAGCACAGATACGCAGTATTTT

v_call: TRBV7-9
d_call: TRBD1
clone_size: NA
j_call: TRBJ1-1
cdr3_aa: CASSSPVTGKGGRAFF
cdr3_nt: TGTGCCAGCAGCTCCCCGGTGACAGGGAAGGGGGGGCGGGCTTTCTTT

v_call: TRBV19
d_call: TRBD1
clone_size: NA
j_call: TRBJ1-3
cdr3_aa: CASTPWDRAAGNTIYF
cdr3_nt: TGTGCCAGTACCCCGTGGGACAGGGCGGCTGGAAACACCATATATTTT

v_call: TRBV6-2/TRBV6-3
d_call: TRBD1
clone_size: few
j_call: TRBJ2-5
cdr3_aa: CASNVRGRGETQYF
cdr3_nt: TGTGCCAGCAACGTCAGGGGGCGCGGGGAGACCCAGTACTTC

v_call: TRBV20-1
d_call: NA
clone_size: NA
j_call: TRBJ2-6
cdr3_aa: CSAQGDSGLVLTF
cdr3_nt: TGCAGTGCTCAGGGAGATAGTGGGCTAGTCCTGACTTTC

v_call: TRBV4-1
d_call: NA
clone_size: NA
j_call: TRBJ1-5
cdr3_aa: CASSQGWGIRLQQPQHF
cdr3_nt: TGCGCCAGCAGCCAAGGATGGGGTATTAGGCTCCAACAGCCCCAGCATTTT

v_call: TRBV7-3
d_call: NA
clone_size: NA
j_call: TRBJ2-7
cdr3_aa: CASILTPGSSYEQYF
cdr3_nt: TGTGCCAGCATCTTAACCCCAGGGAGCTCCTACGAGCAGTACTTC